This TCR beta chain derives from a study of identical twins. Broader study findings: Weaker excess twin sharing was observed in beta out-of-frame sequences. The same donors were not followed; conclusions instead depended on cross-sectional statistical analysis. Models underpredicted monozygotic twin sharing of out-of-frame TCR alpha.

TCRdb redid the calling of the 5' RACE reads with MiXCR, one entry per CDR3 protein. Seen here are about 890,000 distinct CDR3 sequences, 9% to 15% observed once, and the top ten hold roughly 1.5%. In this sample, this clonotype turned up many times. Antigen specificity is unknown. This CDR3 region has 13 residues. Germline CDR1 is ENHRY and CDR2 is SYGVKD. The V and J ends lost 4 bases and 4 bases respectively, with 11 bases between them. These sequences were also reported in another study, on yellow fever vaccine responses in identical twins. Turning to that study: Twins reportedly showed a vaccine T cell response that seemed partly convergent and partly personalized.

The receptor comes from a woman younger than 35 in good health. The V call is TRBV10-3, the J call TRBJ2-7; possibly TRBD1 for D (6 bases). Material for sequencing was PBMCs. In DNA, the CDR3 is TGTGCCATCAGTGCCCTTGGACAGTACGAGCAGTACGTC. Translating gives CAISALGQYEQYV.